This passage covers 21 T cell receptor beta chains from one sample sequenced in a study of shared clonotypes between healthy human individuals. Method: immunoSEQ multiplex PCR; TCRdb's copy keeps in-frame clones and lacks some. The data contain 2 million to 2.5 million clones, 85% to 95% of them seen just once; the ten biggest clones take up approximately 0.4%. Sequenced: naive CD4+ T cells from PBMCs. Subset denoted: CD45RA+ positively selected. Source of these receptors: a man in his late teens or twenties in good health. Some clones in this sample may be carry-over from other donors' samples.

The chain is built from TRBV10-3 and TRBJ2-1, with 7 bases lining up with TRBD2. J lost 4 bases, V lost 7 bases, and 7 bases had no gene match. This CDR3 is built from 14 residues. The germline V gene has CDR1 ENHRY and CDR2 SYGVKD. CDR3 sequence reads: CAITPGRGYNEQFF. The DNA for the CDR3 is TGTGCCATCACTCCAGGGCGGGGGTACAATGAGCAGTTCTTC.

V usage is TRBV6-5 and J usage is TRBJ1-6; 7 bases align to TRBD1. The CDR3 loop spans 13 amino acids. Germline CDR1 and CDR2: MNHEY and SVGAGI. V lost 6 bases to trimming and J lost 7 bases; unmatched junction nucleotides: 3. The CDR3 bases are TGTGCCAGCAGGCAGGGGGACAATTCACCCCTCCACTTT. It encodes CASRQGDNSPLHF.

The chain couples TRBV30 to TRBJ2-1; a possible D gene is TRBD2 (5 bases). CDR3 length: 15 amino acids. Germline lookup yields CDR1 GTSNPN and CDR2 SVGIG (reference sequence). Trimming removed 0 bases from V and 6 bases from J, with 15 bases in between. This chain's CDR3 is CAWSVRASSLNEQFF. The CDR3 bases are TGTGCCTGGAGTGTACGGGCTAGCTCCCTCAATGAGCAGTTCTTC.

The rearrangement links TRBV10-3 to TRBJ2-5, with TRBD2 matching 10 bases. Trimming removed 6 bases from V and 5 bases from J; junction bases left unmatched: 3. The V gene's germline CDR1 is ENHRY and CDR2 SYGVKD. CDR3 length: 13 residues. The CDR3 nucleotides are TGTGCCATCAGCCGAGCGGGAGGGGAGACCCAGTACTTC. This sequence encodes CAISRAGGETQYF.

The CDR3, as DNA: TGTGCCAGCAGACTTAATAGGGGGGAGCAGTACTTC. Translation: CASRLNRGEQYF. V usage is TRBV28 and J usage is TRBJ2-7; weak D call: TRBD1 (6 bases). The CDR3 runs 12 residues. Trimming pared 6 bases from V and 7 bases from J, leaving 13 bases between. The germline V gene encodes CDR1 MDHEN and CDR2 SYDVKM.

The rearrangement links TRBV11-2 to TRBJ2-7; 7 nucleotides line up with TRBD1. The germline V gene has CDR1 SGHAT and CDR2 FQNNGV. CDR3 length equals 13 residues. Losses at the gene ends were 5 bases for V and 6 bases for J; bases not matched to a gene: 7. DNA of the CDR3: TGTGCCAGCAGCCGTCAGGGGGTAGGCGAGCAGTACTTC. Its protein product is CASSRQGVGEQYF.

With respect to this clone: Other DNA sequences from this sample encode an identical CDR3 as well. This rearrangement joins TRBV9 to TRBJ2-7, with TRBD2 matching 9 bases. The CDR3 is 15 amino acids. CDR1 and CDR2 (germline): SGDLS, YYNGEE. Trimming cost V 3 bases and J 0 bases; bases outside gene matches: 4. Written as DNA, the CDR3 is TGTGCCAGCAGCGGTCTAGCGGGAAGCTCCTACGAGCAGTACTTC. Amino acids: CASSGLAGSSYEQYF.

This clone came up a few times. Other DNA sequences within the sample encode an identical CDR3. The chain links TRBV5-1 to TRBJ2-1; 9 nucleotides align to TRBD2. The V gene end was trimmed by 0 bases and the J gene end by 1 base; junction bases not matched to a gene: 2. The CDR3 contains 16 residues. Germline loops: CDR1 SGHRS, CDR2 YFSETQ. CDR3 nucleotides: TGCGCCAGCAGCTTGGGACTAGCGGCTTCCTACAATGAGCAGTTCTTC. Its translation: CASSLGLAASYNEQFF.

The V gene is TRBV10-3, the J gene TRBJ2-3; 7 nucleotides agree with TRBD2. Germline-derived CDR1 and CDR2 are ENHRY and SYGVKD. V was clipped by 4 bases and J by 0 bases; unmatched bases: 7. This CDR3 is 16 amino acids long. CDR3: CAISAQTSPSTDTQYF. CDR3 nucleotides: TGTGCCATCAGTGCCCAGACTAGCCCCAGCACAGATACGCAGTATTTT.

CDR3 sequence reads: CASSTSYEQFF. Written as DNA, the CDR3 is TGTGCCAGTAGTACTAGCTATGAGCAGTTCTTC. V usage is TRBV19 and J usage is TRBJ2-1; TRBD2 is a possible D gene (5 bases). Trimming cost V 4 bases and J 8 bases, with 6 bases left between them. Germline assignment: CDR1 LNHDA and CDR2 SQIVND (reference sequence). The CDR3 is 11 amino acids.

V gene TRBV7-3 combines with J gene TRBJ2-7; 11 bases are a match to TRBD2. In germline, CDR1 is SGHTA, CDR2 FQGTGA. This CDR3 is 13 amino acids long. V was clipped by 1 base and J by 7 bases; unmatched bases: 0. CDR3 amino acids: CASSLIAGGEQYF. The CDR3, as DNA: TGTGCCAGCAGCTTAATAGCGGGAGGGGAGCAGTACTTC.

This clone was seen only a few times. This sequence joins TRBV28 and TRBJ1-5; D remains unclear. Germline assignment: CDR1 MDHEN and CDR2 SYDVKM. V gave up 3 bases and J gave up 0 bases, with 12 bases separating them. The CDR3 runs to 16 residues. The CDR3 sequence is CASSFIPSGSNQPQHF. In DNA, the CDR3 is TGTGCCAGCAGTTTTATACCGTCTGGTAGCAATCAGCCCCAGCATTTT.

The chain joins TRBV18 to TRBJ1-2, with no clear D. The CDR3 is 13 amino acids. The germline V and J ends were trimmed by 2 bases and 11 bases, with 15 bases remaining between them. Germline-derived CDR1 and CDR2 are KGHSH and LQKENI. The DNA of the CDR3 is TGTGCCAGCTCACCAGAAACTTACGGAAGGTACACCTTC. Its protein is CASSPETYGRYTF.

The V gene is TRBV28, the J gene TRBJ1-6, with D hard to call. CDR3 length: 14 residues. V lost 6 bases and J 1 base, leaving 7 bases between the germline ends. Germline values: CDR1 MDHEN, CDR2 SYDVKM. The CDR3 coding sequence is TGTGCCAGCAGCGTACAGTCCTATAATTCACCCCTCCACTTT. Protein sequence: CASSVQSYNSPLHF.

V gene TRBV28 combines with J gene TRBJ2-7; D gene ambiguous. Germline V gene lookup returns CDR1 MDHEN and CDR2 SYDVKM. The V gene lost 5 bases and the J gene lost 6 bases, with 17 bases spanning the gap. CDR3 length: 14 amino acids. This CDR3 is CASSPHTSQSEQYF. The CDR3 bases are TGTGCCAGCAGTCCCCACACGTCCCAGAGCGAGCAGTACTTC.

The chain joins TRBV18 to TRBJ2-1, with 10 bases fitting TRBD2. The ends lost 2 bases at V and 5 bases at J; junction bases unmatched: 3. Germline V lookup: CDR1 KGHSH, CDR2 LQKENI. The CDR3 runs 15 residues. CDR3 sequence reads: CASSPWSGGDNEQFF. The CDR3 DNA follows: TGTGCCAGCTCACCATGGAGCGGGGGGGACAATGAGCAGTTCTTC.

The chain recombines TRBV5-1 with TRBJ2-1, with 14 bases identical to TRBD2. The CDR3 spans 15 residues. After removal of 2 bases from V and 9 bases from J, the junction contained 4 bases not matched to a gene. Germline loops: CDR1 SGHRS, CDR2 YFSETQ. The CDR3 reads CASSFTGLAGVEQFF. The CDR3 DNA sequence: TGCGCCAGCAGCTTCACGGGACTAGCGGGAGTTGAGCAGTTCTTC.

This sequence joins TRBV5-1 and TRBJ1-2, with a possible D match to TRBD1 (5 bases). The germline gives CDR1 SGHRS, CDR2 YFSETQ. The CDR3 totals 15 residues. With 0 bases removed from V and 3 bases from J, the gap between germline ends came to 12 bases. CDR3 protein: CASSLESGIYYGYTF. DNA for the CDR3: TGCGCCAGCAGCTTGGAGTCAGGGATCTACTATGGCTACACCTTC. Based on the CDR3 plus reference TRBV5-1 and TRBJ1-2, the full variable domain is KAGVTQTPRYLIKTRGQQVTLSCSPISGHRSVSWYQQTPGQGLQFLFEYFSETQRNKGNFPGRFSGRQFSNSRSEMNVSTLELGDSALYLCASSLESGIYYGYTFGSGTRLTVV.

The chain uses TRBV5-1 and TRBJ2-4; 9 nucleotides agree with TRBD2. The CDR3 extends over 18 amino acids. Germline loops: CDR1 SGHRS, CDR2 YFSETQ. The V gene end was trimmed by 3 bases and the J gene end by 2 bases; junction bases not matched to a gene: 12. The CDR3 spells CASSYGISGRGPKNIQYF. CDR3 nucleotides: TGCGCCAGCAGCTACGGGATTAGCGGGAGAGGGCCCAAAAACATTCAGTACTTC.

This rearrangement joins TRBV4-1 to TRBJ2-1, with a possible D match to TRBD2 (6 bases). This CDR3 is built from 16 residues. V lost 4 bases to trimming and J lost 0 bases, with 13 bases between them. In germline, CDR1 is MGHRA, CDR2 YSYEKL. The CDR3 DNA reads as TGCGCCAGCAGCCCACTAGGGCGGGGCTCCTACAATGAGCAGTTCTTC. It translates to CASSPLGRGSYNEQFF.

In the case of this clone: The same CDR3 is also encoded by other DNA sequences in this sample. This sequence joins TRBV11-2 and TRBJ2-7; D is uncertain. The CDR3 runs to 15 residues. CDR1 SGHAT and CDR2 FQNNGV come from the germline V gene. V lost 1 base and J lost 0, with 10 bases in between. CDR3 in DNA: TGTGCCAGCAGCTTAGTGGGCGGAAGCTCCTACGAGCAGTACTTC. Translated, it gives CASSLVGGSSYEQYF.